This record looks at one TCR beta chain sequence and its context. Antigen specificity is unknown. V dropped 6 bases and J dropped 0 bases, with 14 bases sitting between them. Germline V gene data show CDR1 as MDHEN and CDR2 as SYDVKM. CDR3 length: 15 amino acids. Sampling consisted of one heparinised blood draw per donor, averaging around 120 mL. This sample is drawn from a study of beta chain features in type 1 diabetes. As every portion of the isolated RNA was reverse transcribed, the sequencing read expressed TCRB transcripts. Clones were sequenced by immunoSEQ multiplex PCR, and TCRdb holds only the in-frame ones, with some missing. This sample has a few hundred thousand clones, with approximately 16% found just once. General study results and limits: The naive, central memory and Treg TCRB repertoires of patients appeared to be more similar to one another than those of healthy donors. Researchers could not determine here whether HLA type influences TCRB rearrangement. Fewer insertions but more deletions were seen at VDJ junctions in type 1 diabetes patients.

Sequencing input: naive CD4+ T cells from blood. This receptor was taken from a woman between 18 and 29 years old in good health. The gene calls are TRBV28 and TRBJ1-1; D unresolved. The CDR3 DNA sequence: TGTGCCAGCAGCCAATATGGTCGGTTGAACACTGAAGCTTTCTTT. This gives the protein CASSQYGRLNTEAFF.